This TCR beta chain comes out of a study of blood T cells in healthy people across ages. This clonotype came up once. A sample-barcoded 5' primer and a J-beta primer mix were used in a second PCR of about 6 to 12 cycles. TCRdb re-called the 5' RACE reads with MiXCR, one entry per CDR3 protein. The sample contains roughly 860,000 distinct CDR3 sequences, approximately 59% of which appear only once. Trimming took 5 bases from V and 7 from J, leaving 8 bases between them. The CDR3 is 11 amino acids. Germline V gene sequence: CDR1 SGHTA, CDR2 FQGNSA. The receptor's source is a man in his thirties or forties in good health. The sample comprised blood. The J gene is TRBJ1-1, the V gene TRBV7-2; D unresolved. CDR3 in amino acids: CASSPYHEAFF. The DNA for the CDR3 is TGTGCCAGCAGCCCCTACCATGAAGCTTTCTTT.